The TCR beta chain under discussion was sequenced for a study of immune characterization of retroperitoneal liposarcoma. The CDR3 covers 13 residues. Germline lookup yields CDR1 MNHEY and CDR2 SVGEGT. TCRdb itself ran the PCR reads through MiXCR, one entry per CDR3 protein. The repertoire includes 12,000 or so distinct CDR3 sequences, around 24% of them detected once, and 8.5% to 9.5% sits in the top ten. The sample comprised tumor tissue. The sequence was collected from a female donor with retroperitoneal liposarcoma. The chain recombines TRBV6-2 or TRBV6-3 with TRBJ2-1; D not certain. The DNA end is more similar to TRBJ2-7, so the J call may be wrong. CDR3 protein: CASSPPMQLEQYF. CDR3 coding DNA: TGTGCCAGCAGTCCTCCGATGCAGCTCGAGCAGTACTTC.